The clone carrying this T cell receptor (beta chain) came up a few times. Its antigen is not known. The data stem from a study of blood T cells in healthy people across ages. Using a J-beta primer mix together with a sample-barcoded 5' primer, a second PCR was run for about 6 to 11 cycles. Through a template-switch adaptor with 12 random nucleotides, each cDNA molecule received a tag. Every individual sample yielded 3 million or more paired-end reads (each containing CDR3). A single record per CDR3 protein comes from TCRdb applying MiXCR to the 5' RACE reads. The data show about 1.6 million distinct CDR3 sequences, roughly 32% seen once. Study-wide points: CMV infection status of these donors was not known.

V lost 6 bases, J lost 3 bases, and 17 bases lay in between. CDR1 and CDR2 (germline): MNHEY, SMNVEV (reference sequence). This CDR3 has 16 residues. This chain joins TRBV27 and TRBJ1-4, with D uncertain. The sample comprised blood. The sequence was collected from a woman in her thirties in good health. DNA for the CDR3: TGTGCCAGCAGCTTAACCTATCCGACGGCTAATGAAAAACTGTTTTTT. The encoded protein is CASSLTYPTANEKLFF.